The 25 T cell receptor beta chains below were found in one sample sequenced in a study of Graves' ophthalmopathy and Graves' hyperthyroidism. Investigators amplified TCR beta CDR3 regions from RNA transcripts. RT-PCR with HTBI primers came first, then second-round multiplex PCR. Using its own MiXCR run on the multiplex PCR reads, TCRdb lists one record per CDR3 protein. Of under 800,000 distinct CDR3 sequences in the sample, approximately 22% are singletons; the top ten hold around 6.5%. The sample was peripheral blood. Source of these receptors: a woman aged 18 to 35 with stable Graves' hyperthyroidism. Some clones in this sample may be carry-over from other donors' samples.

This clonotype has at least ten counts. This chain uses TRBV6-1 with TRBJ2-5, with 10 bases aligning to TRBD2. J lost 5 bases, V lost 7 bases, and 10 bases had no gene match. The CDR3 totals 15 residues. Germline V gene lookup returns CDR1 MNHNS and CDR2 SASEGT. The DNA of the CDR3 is TGTGCCAGCAACCCTAGCGGGGGCCTGGGGGAGACCCAGTACTTC. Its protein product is CASNPSGGLGETQYF.

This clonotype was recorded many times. For the CDR3, the DNA is TGTGCCAGCAGTTTCGCCCATAGACGGAATTATGGCTACACCTTC. Its protein is CASSFAHRRNYGYTF. The rearrangement joins TRBV12-3 or TRBV12-4 to TRBJ1-2; D not certain. The V and J ends lost 3 bases and 5 bases respectively, with 16 bases between them. The CDR3 is 15 amino acids.

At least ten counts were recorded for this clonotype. The CDR3 spells CASSRAGFNTGELFF. The CDR3 region has the DNA TGTGCCAGCAGTCGAGCGGGCTTTAACACCGGGGAGCTGTTTTTT. The chain recombines TRBV28 with TRBJ2-2; possible D gene TRBD2, 6 bases. V lost 5 bases and J lost 2, with 12 bases in between. The CDR3 loop spans 15 amino acids. CDR1 is MDHEN and CDR2 is SYDVKM in the germline V gene.

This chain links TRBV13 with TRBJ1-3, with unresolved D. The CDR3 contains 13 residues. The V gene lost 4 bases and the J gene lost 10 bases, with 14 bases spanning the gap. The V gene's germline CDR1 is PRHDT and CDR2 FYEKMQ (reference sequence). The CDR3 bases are TGTGCCAGCAGCTCTGGATACCCGGCTACCATATATTTT. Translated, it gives CASSSGYPATIYF.

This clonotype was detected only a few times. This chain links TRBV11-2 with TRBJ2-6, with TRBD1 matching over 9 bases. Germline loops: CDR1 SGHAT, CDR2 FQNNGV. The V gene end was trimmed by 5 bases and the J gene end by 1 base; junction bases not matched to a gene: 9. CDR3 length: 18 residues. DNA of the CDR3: TGTGCCAGCAGCGTTACGGGACAGGGATTTTCTGGGGCCAACGTCCTGACTTTC. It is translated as CASSVTGQGFSGANVLTF.

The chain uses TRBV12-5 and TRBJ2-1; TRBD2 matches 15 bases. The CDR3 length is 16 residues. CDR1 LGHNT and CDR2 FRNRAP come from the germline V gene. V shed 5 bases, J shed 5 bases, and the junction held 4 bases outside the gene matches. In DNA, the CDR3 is TGTGCTAGTGGTCAAAGGACTAGCGGGGGGGACAATGAGCAGTTCTTC. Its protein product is CASGQRTSGGDNEQFF. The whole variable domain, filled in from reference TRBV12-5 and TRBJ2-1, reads DARVTQTPRHKVTEMGQEVTMRCQPILGHNTVFWYRQTMMQGLELLAYFRNRAPLDDSGMPKDRFSAEMPDATLATLKIQPSEPRDSAVYFCASGQRTSGGDNEQFFGPGTRLTVL.

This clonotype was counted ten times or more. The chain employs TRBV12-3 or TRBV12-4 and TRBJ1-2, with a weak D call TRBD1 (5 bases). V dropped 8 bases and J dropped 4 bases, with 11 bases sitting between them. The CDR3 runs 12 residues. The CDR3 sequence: CASARGFYGYTF. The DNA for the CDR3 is TGTGCCAGCGCGAGGGGATTCTATGGCTACACCTTC.

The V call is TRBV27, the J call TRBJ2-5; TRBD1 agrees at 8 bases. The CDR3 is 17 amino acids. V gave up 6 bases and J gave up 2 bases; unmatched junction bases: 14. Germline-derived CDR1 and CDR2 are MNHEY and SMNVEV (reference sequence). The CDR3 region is CASSLTLTGALQETQYF. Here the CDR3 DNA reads TGTGCCAGCAGCCTTACTCTGACAGGGGCCCTACAAGAGACCCAGTACTTC.

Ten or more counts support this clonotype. The CDR3 region is CASSFSTASYGYTF. CDR3 nucleotide sequence: TGTGCCAGCAGCTTCTCGACAGCATCCTATGGCTACACCTTC. This chain uses TRBV7-8 with TRBJ1-2; tentative D call: TRBD1 (5 bases). V was pared by 3 bases and J by 4 bases, with 12 bases between. The CDR3 covers 14 residues. The germline V gene has CDR1 SGHVS and CDR2 FQNEAQ.

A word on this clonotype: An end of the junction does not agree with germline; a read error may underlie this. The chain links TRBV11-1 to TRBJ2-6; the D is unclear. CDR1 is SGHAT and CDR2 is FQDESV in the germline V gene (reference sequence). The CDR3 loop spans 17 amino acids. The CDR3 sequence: CAGSHPGRGSGANVLTF. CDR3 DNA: TGTGCCGGCAGCCACCCGGGCCGCGGCTCTGGGGCCAACGTCCTGACTTTC.

The CDR3 is CASSEPTPTSNTGELFF. The CDR3 DNA reads TGTGCCAGCAGTGAGCCTACACCTACTAGTAACACCGGGGAGCTGTTTTTT. The chain has TRBV6-1 and TRBJ2-2; weak D call: TRBD2 (5 bases). Germline V lookup: CDR1 MNHNS, CDR2 SASEGT. This CDR3 region has 17 residues. V gave up 3 bases and J gave up 2 bases, with 16 bases separating them.

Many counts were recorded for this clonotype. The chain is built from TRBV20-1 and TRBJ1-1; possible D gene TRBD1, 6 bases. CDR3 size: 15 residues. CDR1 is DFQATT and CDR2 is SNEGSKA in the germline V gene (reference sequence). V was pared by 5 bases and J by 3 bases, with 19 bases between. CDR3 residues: CSAGARGGGYTEAFF. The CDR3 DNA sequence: TGCAGTGCTGGAGCCCGGGGGGGCGGTTACACTGAAGCTTTCTTT.

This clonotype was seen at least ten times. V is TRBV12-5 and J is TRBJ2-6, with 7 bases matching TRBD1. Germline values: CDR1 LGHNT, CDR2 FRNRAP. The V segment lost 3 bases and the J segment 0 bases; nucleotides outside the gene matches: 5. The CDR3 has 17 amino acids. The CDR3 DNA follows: TGTGCTAGTGGTTTCCGGGACAGTACCTCTGGGGCCAACGTCCTGACTTTC. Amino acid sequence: CASGFRDSTSGANVLTF.

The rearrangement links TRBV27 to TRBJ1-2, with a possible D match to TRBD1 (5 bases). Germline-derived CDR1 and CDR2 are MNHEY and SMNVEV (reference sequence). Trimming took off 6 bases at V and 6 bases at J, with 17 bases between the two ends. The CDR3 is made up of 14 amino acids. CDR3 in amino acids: CASSPYRGSDGYTF. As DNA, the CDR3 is TGTGCCAGCAGCCCCTATCGGGGGAGTGATGGCTACACCTTC.

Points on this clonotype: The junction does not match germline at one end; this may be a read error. The CDR3: CANSLIGLGDQPQHF. The CDR3 DNA reads TGTGCCAACAGCTTAATAGGCTTGGGGGATCAGCCCCAGCATTTT. The rearrangement uses TRBV7-2 and TRBJ1-5; possibly TRBD1 for D (5 bases). The CDR3 extends over 15 amino acids. Germline V gene lookup returns CDR1 SGHTA and CDR2 FQGNSA.

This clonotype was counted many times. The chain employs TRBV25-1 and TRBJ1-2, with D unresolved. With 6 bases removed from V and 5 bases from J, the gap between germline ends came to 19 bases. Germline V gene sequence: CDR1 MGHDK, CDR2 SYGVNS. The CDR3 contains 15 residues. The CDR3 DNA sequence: TGTGCCAGCAGACCTAACTCAGCACTGGGATATGGCTACACCTTC. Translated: CASRPNSALGYGYTF.

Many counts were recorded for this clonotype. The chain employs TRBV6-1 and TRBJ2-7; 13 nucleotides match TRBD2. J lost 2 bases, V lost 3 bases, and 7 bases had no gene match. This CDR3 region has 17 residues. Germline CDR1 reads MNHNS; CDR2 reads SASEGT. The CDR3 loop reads CASSDWTSGSTAYEQYF. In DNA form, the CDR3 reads TGTGCCAGCAGTGATTGGACTAGCGGGAGCACTGCCTACGAGCAGTACTTC.

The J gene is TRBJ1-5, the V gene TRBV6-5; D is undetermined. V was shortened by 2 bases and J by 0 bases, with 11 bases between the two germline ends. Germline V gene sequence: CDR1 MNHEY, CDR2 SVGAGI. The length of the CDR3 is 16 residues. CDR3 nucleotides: TGTGCCAGCAGTTACATTGGGCAGTATAGCAATCAGCCCCAGCATTTT. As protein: CASSYIGQYSNQPQHF.

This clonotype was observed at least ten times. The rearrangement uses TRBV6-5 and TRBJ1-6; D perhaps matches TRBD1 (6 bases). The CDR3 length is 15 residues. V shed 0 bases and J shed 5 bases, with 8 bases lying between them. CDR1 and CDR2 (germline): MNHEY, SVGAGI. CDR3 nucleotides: TGTGCCAGCAGTTACTCGAGGGGGAATAATTCACCCCTCCACTTT. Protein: CASSYSRGNNSPLHF.

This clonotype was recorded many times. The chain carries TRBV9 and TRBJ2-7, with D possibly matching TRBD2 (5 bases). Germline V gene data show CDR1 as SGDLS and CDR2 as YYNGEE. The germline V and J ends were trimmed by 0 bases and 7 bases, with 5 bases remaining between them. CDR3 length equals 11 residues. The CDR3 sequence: CASSVAGEQYF. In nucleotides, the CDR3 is TGTGCCAGCAGCGTAGCGGGGGAGCAGTACTTC.

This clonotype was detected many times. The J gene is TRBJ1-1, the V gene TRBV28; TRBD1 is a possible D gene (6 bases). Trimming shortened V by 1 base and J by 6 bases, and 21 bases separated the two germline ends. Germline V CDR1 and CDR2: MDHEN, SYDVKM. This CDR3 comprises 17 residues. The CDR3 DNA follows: TGTGCCAGCAGTTTATTGGGGGGGGCGGCCCCCTTACCTGAAGCTTTCTTT. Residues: CASSLLGGAAPLPEAFF.

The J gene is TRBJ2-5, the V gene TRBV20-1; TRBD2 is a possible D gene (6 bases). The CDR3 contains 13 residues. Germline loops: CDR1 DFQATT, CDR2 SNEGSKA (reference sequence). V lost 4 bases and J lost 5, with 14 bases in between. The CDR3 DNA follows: TGCAGTGCTAACCTGGGCCGGGAGGAGACCCAGTACTTC. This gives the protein CSANLGREETQYF.

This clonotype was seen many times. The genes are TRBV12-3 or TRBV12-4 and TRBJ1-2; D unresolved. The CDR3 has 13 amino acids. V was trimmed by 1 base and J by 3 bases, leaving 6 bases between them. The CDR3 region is CASSLGGYYGYTF. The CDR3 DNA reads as TGTGCCAGCAGTTTAGGAGGATACTATGGCTACACCTTC.

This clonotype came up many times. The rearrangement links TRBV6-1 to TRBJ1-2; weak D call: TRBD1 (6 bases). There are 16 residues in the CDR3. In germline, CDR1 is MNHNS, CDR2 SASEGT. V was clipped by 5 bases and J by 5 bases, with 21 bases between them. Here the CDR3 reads CASSTLTLQGEYGYTF. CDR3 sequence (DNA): TGTGCCAGCAGTACCCTAACTCTACAGGGAGAGTATGGCTACACCTTC.

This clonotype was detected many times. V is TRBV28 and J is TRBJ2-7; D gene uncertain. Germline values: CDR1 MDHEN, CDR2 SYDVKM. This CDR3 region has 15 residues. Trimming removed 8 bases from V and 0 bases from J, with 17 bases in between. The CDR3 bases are TGTGCCAGCCTCTCAATGGCGGCAAACTCCTACGAGCAGTACTTC. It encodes CASLSMAANSYEQYF.